This T cell receptor beta chain was sequenced during a study of blood T cell repertoires in COVID-19 (TCRdb year 2020). In terms of the full investigation: Samples from collaborators originated in the United States, Italy and Spain and spanned both the acute and convalescent phases of COVID-19. The prospective study material was composed of cDNA or gDNA derived from T cells, B-cell-depleted T cells, or PBMCs. Deeply sampled blood TCRbeta repertoires from subjects exposed to, actively infected with, or recovered from COVID-19 were included in the dataset. The repertoires were released in a freely available public database meant as a resource for research on the immune response to SARS-CoV-2. The samples were drawn from the first 160 participants of the ongoing ImmuneRACE study and from 950 to 1,500 subjects provided by 6 global collaborators. A de-identified subject ID, COVID-19 status, age in years and sex were almost always included in the sample metadata. Where available, HLA class I and class II types were taken from metadata supplied by the sample provider and were not determined by assay-based typing. Summary of the overall study and its limitations: Clinical and demographic metadata were provided uncurated, with the amount varying by source and participant.

V loses 7 bases at its end and J loses 7 bases; junction bases beyond the gene matches: 9. The CDR3 numbers 14 residues from cysteine through phenylalanine. CDR3 DNA is the only sequence kept; it has 42 bases, read in frame from the first base. From a lookup of the germline V gene, CDR1 and CDR2 are MNHEY and SVGAGI. A remark on this clone: Which antigen it targets is not known. The record has no base qualities; no much larger clone is one base away.

TCRbeta CDR3 regions were amplified from genomic DNA by means of the immunoSEQ Assay, a bias-controlled multiplex PCR. In the source study's methods: Nucleated cell counts per sample were estimated from amplification of reference gene primers within the assay. To quantify the absolute abundance of each unique TCRbeta CDR3 rearrangement, sequence reads were collapsed and filtered. For each sample, productive Simpson clonality was calculated as the square root of Simpson's diversity index over productive rearrangements. TCRdb obtained this table from immuneACCESS and retained in-frame rearrangements with V and J assigned. These tables miss some clones; where compared with another copy, unresolved V genes account for less than half of the shortfall, and the remainder is unexplained. The DNA was the basis for D and trimming; V, J and clone size are from that table. The sample table lists 100,000 to 150,000 clones, roughly 90% of them with a count of one. Around 2.1% of the sample is taken by the ten largest.

Each collaborating institution followed its own protocols to collect whole blood in K2EDTA tubes. For TCRbeta analysis, collaborator samples were shipped as frozen whole blood, as isolated PBMCs, or as DNA extracted from either sample type. This chain joins TRBV6-5 to TRBJ2-1; TRBD2 agrees with 8 junctional bases. Sequencing was done on a sample of peripheral blood. This receptor was taken from a man aged 70 or older with active COVID-19. The CDR3 in this case is CASNPSGRSNEQFF. The DNA reads TGTGCCAGCAACCCCAGCGGGAGATCGAATGAGCAGTTCTTC.